Sequencing of this TCR beta chain was carried out in a study of blood T cell repertoires in COVID-19. In the study's own analysis: Using reference gene primer amplification, nucleated cell counts were estimated. Profiling relied on immunoSEQ multiplex PCR, and the TCRdb table lists in-frame clones only, not all of them. The V and J calls and the clone size are those of that table, but D and trimming were determined from the DNA. The data hold 190,000 or so clones, with 90% observed a single time. The J segment lost 2 bases and the V segment lost 4 bases, leaving 6 bases of the junction unmatched. The germline V gene has CDR1 LNHDA and CDR2 SQIVND (reference sequence). CDR3 size: 16 residues. Ages ranged from roughly 18 to 95 years, with residence in about two dozen US areas. Clinical history reported by participants formed the basis on which cohorts were assigned.

The sequence was collected from a man aged 25 to 40 who had recovered from COVID-19. The chain is built from TRBV19 and TRBJ1-5, with 9 bases matching TRBD1. Material for sequencing was PBMCs or T cells enriched from blood (not recorded which). DNA of the CDR3: TGTGCCAGTAGTAAAGGGGACAGGGTGGGCAATCAGCCCCAGCATTTT. It translates to CASSKGDRVGNQPQHF.